This T cell receptor (beta chain) was observed in a study of beta chain features in type 1 diabetes. General study findings and limits: Researchers caution that PCR might favor shorter templates, equally among patients and controls. When Type 1 diabetes patients were examined, their TCRB CDR3s proved moderately but significantly shorter in all four CD4+ subsets.

Worth noting for this clone: The antigen is undetermined.

As every portion of the isolated RNA was reverse transcribed, the sequencing read expressed TCRB transcripts. Clones were sequenced by immunoSEQ multiplex PCR, and TCRdb holds only the in-frame ones, with some missing. The sample yields 900,000 or so clones, under 20% seen once. The sequencing sample was made of naive CD4+ T cells from blood. The TCR was taken from a young woman in good health.

CDR3 amino acids: CASGVSGNTIYF. The CDR3 DNA reads TGTGCCAGTGGGGTCTCTGGAAACACCATATATTTT. V gene TRBV2 combines with J gene TRBJ1-3; the D is unclear. V lost 9 bases and J lost 0, with 6 bases in between. The V gene's germline CDR1 is SNHLY and CDR2 FYNNEI. CDR3 size: 12 residues.